This passage covers 14 T cell receptor beta chains from one sample sequenced in a study of CD8 T cells in ankylosing spondylitis. Study-wide results and caveats: There was a TCR beta motif, made of eight highly homologous variants, that appeared characteristic of ankylosing spondylitis blood.

Each CDR3 protein is one row after TCRdb ran MiXCR on the 5' RACE reads. This sample has around 540,000 distinct CDR3 sequences, with over 9.5% found just once. Their specific antigens are unknown. Sequencing was done on a sample of blood, either unsorted or a sorted T cell fraction (not recorded which). These receptors all stem from a male donor with ankylosing spondylitis.

The table lists this clonotype with many counts. The chain uses TRBV29-1 and TRBJ2-3, with 9 bases matching TRBD1. V was pared by 6 bases and J by 6 bases, with 4 bases of the junction left unmatched. Germline V lookup: CDR1 SQVTM, CDR2 ANQGSEA. The CDR3 consists of 12 residues. CDR3 amino acids: CSVTTGGDTQYF. CDR3 sequence (DNA): TGCAGCGTGACGACAGGGGGTGATACGCAGTATTTT.

The rearrangement joins TRBV30 to TRBJ1-5; a possible D gene is TRBD1 (6 bases). Germline values: CDR1 GTSNPN, CDR2 SVGIG (reference sequence). CDR3 length: 14 amino acids. The ends were cut back, 0 bases at V and 9 bases at J, with 15 bases in the middle. In DNA form, the CDR3 reads TGTGCCTGGAGTGTACAGGGCACCTCCCGGCCCCAGCATTTT. Its translation is CAWSVQGTSRPQHF.

The chain recombines TRBV27 with TRBJ2-5, with D hard to call. The CDR3 extends over 13 amino acids. Germline-derived CDR1 and CDR2 are MNHEY and SMNVEV (reference sequence). V was trimmed by 6 bases and J by 5 bases, leaving 13 bases between them. The CDR3 is CASRMAVRETQYF. The CDR3 bases are TGTGCCAGCAGAATGGCAGTCCGGGAGACCCAGTACTTC.

The chain uses TRBV7-6 and TRBJ2-1, with 9 bases identical to TRBD2. The CDR3 loop spans 16 amino acids. The V and J ends lost 3 bases and 7 bases, in that order; junction bases with no gene match: 10. CDR1 is SGHVS and CDR2 is FNYEAQ in the germline V gene. Here the CDR3 reads CASSFRVAGEGNEQFF. The CDR3 nucleotides are TGTGCCAGCAGCTTTCGGGTAGCGGGAGAGGGAAATGAGCAGTTCTTC. The variable domain in full, with the rest retrieved from reference TRBV7-6 and TRBJ2-1, is GAGVSQSPRYKVTKRGQDVALRCDPISGHVSLYWYRQALGQGPEFLTYFNYEAQQDKSGLPNDRFSAERPEGSISTLTIQRTEQRDSAMYRCASSFRVAGEGNEQFFGPGTRLTVL.

This clonotype was seen a few times. V and J are TRBV29-1 and TRBJ2-3, with D tentatively TRBD1 (5 bases). V gave up 0 bases and J gave up 4 bases, with 11 bases separating them. This CDR3 is 14 amino acids long. Germline values: CDR1 SQVTM, CDR2 ANQGSEA. CDR3 protein: CSVEDGAHPDTQYF. The CDR3 DNA reads TGCAGCGTTGAAGATGGGGCGCACCCAGATACGCAGTATTTT.

The sample holds many counts of this clonotype. The chain has TRBV5-1 and TRBJ2-5, with 9 bases aligning to TRBD1. V gave up 2 bases and J gave up 1 base; unmatched junction bases: 3. The germline gives CDR1 SGHRS, CDR2 YFSETQ. This CDR3 region has 15 residues. The CDR3, as DNA: TGCGCCAGCAGCTTAGCACAGGGGGCCCAAGAGACCCAGTACTTC. Its translation: CASSLAQGAQETQYF.

In this sample, this clonotype turned up a few times. The J gene is TRBJ1-1, the V gene TRBV29-1, with 9 nucleotides matching TRBD1. CDR1 SQVTM and CDR2 ANQGSEA come from the germline V gene. The V gene end was trimmed by 5 bases and the J gene end by 5 bases; junction bases not matched to a gene: 9. The CDR3 spans 14 residues. CDR3: CSVHRGRGGTEAFF. The CDR3 nucleotides are TGCAGCGTTCACAGGGGGCGCGGGGGGACTGAAGCTTTCTTT.

This clonotype showed up just a few times. The chain is built from TRBV19 and TRBJ1-1, with a weak D call TRBD1 (5 bases). Germline V gene sequence: CDR1 LNHDA, CDR2 SQIVND (reference sequence). Trimming removed 7 bases at V and 2 bases at J, with 14 bases between. The CDR3 has 14 residues. The CDR3 DNA sequence: TGTGCCAGTACCCCGAGGAGGGGAAACACTGAAGCTTTCTTT. It yields the protein CASTPRRGNTEAFF. The whole variable domain, filled in from reference TRBV19 and TRBJ1-1, reads DGGITQSPKYLFRKEGQNVTLSCEQNLNHDAMYWYRQDPGQGLRLIYYSQIVNDFQKGDIAEGYSVSREKKESFPLTVTSAQKNPTAFYLCASTPRRGNTEAFFGQGTRLTVV.

This chain uses TRBV5-1 with TRBJ2-1, with 8 bases lining up with TRBD1. The V gene's germline CDR1 is SGHRS and CDR2 YFSETQ. J was trimmed by 2 bases and V by 3 bases; bases with no gene match: 7. This CDR3 is 16 amino acids long. The CDR3 bases are TGCGCCAGCAGCTCCCCCCAGGGGGCGGCCTACAATGAGCAGTTCTTC. Translation: CASSSPQGAAYNEQFF.

CDR3 DNA sequence: TGCAGTGCTAGAGTTCAGGCTAGCGGGAGGGCCGCCTACGAGCAGTACTTC. Translating gives CSARVQASGRAAYEQYF. The chain employs TRBV20-1 and TRBJ2-7, with 12 bases identical to TRBD2. With V trimmed by 1 base and J by 2 bases, 9 bases remained unmatched. Germline CDR1 reads DFQATT; CDR2 reads SNEGSKA (reference sequence). The CDR3 is 17 residues long.

The V call is TRBV29-1, the J call TRBJ1-5, with 9 bases matching TRBD1. The ends lost 6 bases at V and 0 bases at J; junction bases unmatched: 3. The CDR3 contains 14 residues. CDR1 SQVTM and CDR2 ANQGSEA come from the germline V gene. CDR3 residues: CSVGQGNSNQPQHF. The CDR3 DNA reads as TGCAGCGTGGGACAGGGCAATAGCAATCAGCCCCAGCATTTT.

This clonotype has more than one count but fewer than ten. At one of its ends the junction is not consistent with the germline gene, which may arise from a read error. The chain couples TRBV29-1 to TRBJ2-3; D gene ambiguous. The CDR3 has 9 amino acids. Germline CDR1 SQVTM, CDR2 ANQGSEA. The CDR3 here is CSVQDTQYF. CDR3 nucleotides: TGCAGCGTTCAAGATACGCAGTATTTT.

This clonotype was recorded at least ten times. V is TRBV5-1 and J is TRBJ2-7; TRBD2 agrees at 7 bases. V shed 4 bases, J shed 2 bases, and the junction held 12 bases outside the gene matches. This CDR3 comprises 16 residues. Germline CDR1 is SGHRS and CDR2 is YFSETQ. CDR3 loop: CASSLAGASGPYEQYV. The CDR3 coding sequence is TGCGCCAGCAGCCTAGCTGGGGCTAGCGGTCCCTACGAGCAGTACGTC.

This clonotype was detected only a few times. This rearrangement joins TRBV29-1 to TRBJ2-7; no definite D call. The CDR3 contains 14 residues. Looked up from germline, CDR1 is SQVTM and CDR2 is ANQGSEA. Trimming left V 4 bases short and J 0 bases short, with 13 bases between. Written as DNA, the CDR3 is TGCAGCGTTGTAGTCGTGGGTGGCTCCTACGAGCAGTACTTC. Protein product: CSVVVVGGSYEQYF.